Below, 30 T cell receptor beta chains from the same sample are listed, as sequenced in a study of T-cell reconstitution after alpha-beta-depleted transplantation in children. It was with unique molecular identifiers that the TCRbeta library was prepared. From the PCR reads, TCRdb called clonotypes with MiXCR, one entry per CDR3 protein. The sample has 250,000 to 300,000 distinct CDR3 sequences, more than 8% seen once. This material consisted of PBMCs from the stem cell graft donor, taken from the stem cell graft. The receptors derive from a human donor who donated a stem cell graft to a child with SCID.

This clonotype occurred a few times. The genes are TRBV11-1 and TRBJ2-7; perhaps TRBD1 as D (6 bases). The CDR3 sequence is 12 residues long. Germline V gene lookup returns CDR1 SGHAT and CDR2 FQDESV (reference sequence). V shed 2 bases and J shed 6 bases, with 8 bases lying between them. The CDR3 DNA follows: TGTGCCAGCAGCTTAAGAGGGGGCGAGCAGTACTTC. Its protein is CASSLRGGEQYF.

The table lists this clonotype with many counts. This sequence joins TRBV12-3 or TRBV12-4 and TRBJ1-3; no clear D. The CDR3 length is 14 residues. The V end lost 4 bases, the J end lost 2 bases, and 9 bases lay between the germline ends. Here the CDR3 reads CASSSRWTGNTIYF. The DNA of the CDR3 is TGTGCCAGCAGTTCGCGGTGGACTGGAAACACCATATATTTT.

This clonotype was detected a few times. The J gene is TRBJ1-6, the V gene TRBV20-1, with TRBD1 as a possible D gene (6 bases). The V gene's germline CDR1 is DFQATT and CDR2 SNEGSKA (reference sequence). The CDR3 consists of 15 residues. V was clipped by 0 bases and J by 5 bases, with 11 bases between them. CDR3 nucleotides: TGCAGTGCTAGAGAGGACAGCGATCATAATTCACCCCTCCACTTT. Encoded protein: CSAREDSDHNSPLHF.

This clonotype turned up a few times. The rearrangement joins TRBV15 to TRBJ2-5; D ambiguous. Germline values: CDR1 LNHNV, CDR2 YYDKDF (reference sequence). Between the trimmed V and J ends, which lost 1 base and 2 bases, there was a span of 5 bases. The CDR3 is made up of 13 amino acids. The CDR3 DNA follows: TGTGCCACCAGCAGAGGCCTACAAGAGACCCAGTACTTC. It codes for CATSRGLQETQYF. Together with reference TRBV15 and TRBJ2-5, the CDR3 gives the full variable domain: DAMVIQNPRYQVTQFGKPVTLSCSQTLNHNVMYWYQQKSSQAPKLLFHYYDKDFNNEADTPDNFQSRRPNTSFCFLDIRSPGLGDTAMYLCATSRGLQETQYFGPGTRLLVL.

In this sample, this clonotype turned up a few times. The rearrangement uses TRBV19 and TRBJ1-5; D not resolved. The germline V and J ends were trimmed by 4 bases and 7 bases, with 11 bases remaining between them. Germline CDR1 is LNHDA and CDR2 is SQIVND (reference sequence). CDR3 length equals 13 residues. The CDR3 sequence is CASSNQAGQPQHF. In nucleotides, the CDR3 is TGTGCCAGTAGTAATCAGGCGGGCCAGCCCCAGCATTTT.

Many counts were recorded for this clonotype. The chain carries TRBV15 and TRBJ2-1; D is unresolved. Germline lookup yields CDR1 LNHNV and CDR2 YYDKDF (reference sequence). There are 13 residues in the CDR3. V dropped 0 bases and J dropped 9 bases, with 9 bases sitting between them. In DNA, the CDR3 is TGTGCCACCAGCAGAGAAGCTACCGGTGAGCAGTTCTTC. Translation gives CATSREATGEQFF.

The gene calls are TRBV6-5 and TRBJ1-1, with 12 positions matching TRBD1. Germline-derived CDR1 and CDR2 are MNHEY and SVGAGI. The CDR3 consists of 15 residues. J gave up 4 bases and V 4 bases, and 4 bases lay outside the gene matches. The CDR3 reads CASSLGQGAGTEAFF. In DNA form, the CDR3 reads TGTGCCAGCAGTTTGGGACAGGGGGCCGGCACTGAAGCTTTCTTT.

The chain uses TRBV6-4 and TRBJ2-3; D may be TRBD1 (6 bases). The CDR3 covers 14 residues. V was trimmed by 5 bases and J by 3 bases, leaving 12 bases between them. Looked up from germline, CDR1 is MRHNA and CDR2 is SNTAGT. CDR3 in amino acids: CASSNGQSTDTQYF. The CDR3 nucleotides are TGTGCCAGCAGTAATGGACAGTCAACAGATACGCAGTATTTT.

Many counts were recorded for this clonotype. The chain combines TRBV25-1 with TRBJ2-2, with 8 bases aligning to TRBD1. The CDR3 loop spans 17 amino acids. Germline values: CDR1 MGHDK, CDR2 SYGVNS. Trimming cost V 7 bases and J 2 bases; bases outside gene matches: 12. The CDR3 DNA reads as TGTGCCAGCACCGGAGGGTGGACAGGGCGCAACACCGGGGAGCTGTTTTTT. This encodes CASTGGWTGRNTGELFF.

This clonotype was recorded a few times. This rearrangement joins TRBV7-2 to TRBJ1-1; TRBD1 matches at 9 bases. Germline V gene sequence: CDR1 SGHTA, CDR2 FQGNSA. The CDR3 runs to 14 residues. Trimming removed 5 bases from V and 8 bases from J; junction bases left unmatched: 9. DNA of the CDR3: TGTGCCAGCAGCGAAGGGGGACAGGGCACCGAAGCTTTCTTT. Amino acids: CASSEGGQGTEAFF.

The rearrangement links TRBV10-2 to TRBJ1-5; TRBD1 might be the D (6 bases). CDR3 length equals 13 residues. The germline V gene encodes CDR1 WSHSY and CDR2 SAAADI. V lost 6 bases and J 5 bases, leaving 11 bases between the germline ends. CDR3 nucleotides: TGCGCCAGCAGGGGTCAGGGGTATCAGCCCCAGCATTTT. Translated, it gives CASRGQGYQPQHF.

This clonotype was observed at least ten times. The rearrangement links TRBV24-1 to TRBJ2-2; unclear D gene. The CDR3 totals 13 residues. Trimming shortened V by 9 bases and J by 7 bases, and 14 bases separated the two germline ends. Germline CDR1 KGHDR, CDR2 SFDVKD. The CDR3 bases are TGTGCCACCCCACGGGTATTCGGCGGGGAGCTGTTTTTT. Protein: CATPRVFGGELFF.

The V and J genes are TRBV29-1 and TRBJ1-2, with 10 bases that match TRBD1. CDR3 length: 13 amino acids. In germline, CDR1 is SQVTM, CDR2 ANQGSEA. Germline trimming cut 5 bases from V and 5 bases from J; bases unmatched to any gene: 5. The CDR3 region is CSVSRDRGYGYTF. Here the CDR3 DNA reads TGCAGCGTTTCCCGGGACAGGGGTTATGGCTACACCTTC.

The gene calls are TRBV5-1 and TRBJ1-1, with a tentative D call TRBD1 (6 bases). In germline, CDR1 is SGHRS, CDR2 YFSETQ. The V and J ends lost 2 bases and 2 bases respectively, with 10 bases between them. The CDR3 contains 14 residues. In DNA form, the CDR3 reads TGCGCCAGCAGCTTATTCGGGACAAACACTGAAGCTTTCTTT. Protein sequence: CASSLFGTNTEAFF. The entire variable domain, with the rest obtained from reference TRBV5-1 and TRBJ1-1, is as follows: KAGVTQTPRYLIKTRGQQVTLSCSPISGHRSVSWYQQTPGQGLQFLFEYFSETQRNKGNFPGRFSGRQFSNSRSEMNVSTLELGDSALYLCASSLFGTNTEAFFGQGTRLTVV.

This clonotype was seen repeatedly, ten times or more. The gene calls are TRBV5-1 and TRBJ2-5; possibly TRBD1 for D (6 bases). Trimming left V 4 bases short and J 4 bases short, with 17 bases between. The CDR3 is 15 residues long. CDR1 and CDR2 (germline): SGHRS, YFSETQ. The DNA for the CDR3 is TGCGCCAGCAGCACAGCAGGGACAAATGTAGAGACCCAGTACTTC. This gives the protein CASSTAGTNVETQYF. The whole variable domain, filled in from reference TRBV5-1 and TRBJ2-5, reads KAGVTQTPRYLIKTRGQQVTLSCSPISGHRSVSWYQQTPGQGLQFLFEYFSETQRNKGNFPGRFSGRQFSNSRSEMNVSTLELGDSALYLCASSTAGTNVETQYFGPGTRLLVL.

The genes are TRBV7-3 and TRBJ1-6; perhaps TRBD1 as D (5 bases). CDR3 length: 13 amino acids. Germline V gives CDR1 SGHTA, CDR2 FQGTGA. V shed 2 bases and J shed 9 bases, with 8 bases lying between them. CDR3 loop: CASSLDQGSPLHF. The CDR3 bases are TGTGCCAGCAGCTTAGATCAGGGTTCACCCCTCCACTTT.

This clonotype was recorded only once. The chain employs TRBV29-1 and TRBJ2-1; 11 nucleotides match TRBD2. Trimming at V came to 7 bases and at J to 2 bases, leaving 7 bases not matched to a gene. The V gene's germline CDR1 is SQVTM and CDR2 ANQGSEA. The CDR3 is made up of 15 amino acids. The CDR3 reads CSGRLAGTPYNEQFF. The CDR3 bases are TGCAGCGGAAGACTAGCGGGGACTCCCTACAATGAGCAGTTCTTC.

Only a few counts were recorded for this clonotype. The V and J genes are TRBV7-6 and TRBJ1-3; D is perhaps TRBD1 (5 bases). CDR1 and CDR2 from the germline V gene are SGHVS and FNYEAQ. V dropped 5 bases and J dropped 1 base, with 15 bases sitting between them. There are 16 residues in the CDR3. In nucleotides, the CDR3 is TGTGCCAGCAGCAGAGGACACGACGGGTCTGGAAACACCATATATTTT. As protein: CASSRGHDGSGNTIYF.

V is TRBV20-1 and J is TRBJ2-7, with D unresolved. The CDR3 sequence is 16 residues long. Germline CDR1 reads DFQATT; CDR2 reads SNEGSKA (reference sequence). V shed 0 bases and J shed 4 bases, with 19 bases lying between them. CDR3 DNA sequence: TGCAGTGCTAGAGATGTGAGGACGGCGATTTTTTACGAGCAGTACTTC. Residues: CSARDVRTAIFYEQYF.

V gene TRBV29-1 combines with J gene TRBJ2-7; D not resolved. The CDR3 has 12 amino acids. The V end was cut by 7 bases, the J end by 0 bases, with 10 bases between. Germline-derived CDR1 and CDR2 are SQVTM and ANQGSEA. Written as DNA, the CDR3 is TGCAGCGCTCAGACGGGCTCCTACGAGCAGTACTTC. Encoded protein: CSAQTGSYEQYF.

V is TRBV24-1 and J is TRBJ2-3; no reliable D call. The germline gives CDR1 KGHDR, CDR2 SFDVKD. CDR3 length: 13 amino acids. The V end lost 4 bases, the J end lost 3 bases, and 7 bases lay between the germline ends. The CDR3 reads CATSDPYTDTQYF. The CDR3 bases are TGTGCCACCAGTGACCCGTATACAGATACGCAGTATTTT.

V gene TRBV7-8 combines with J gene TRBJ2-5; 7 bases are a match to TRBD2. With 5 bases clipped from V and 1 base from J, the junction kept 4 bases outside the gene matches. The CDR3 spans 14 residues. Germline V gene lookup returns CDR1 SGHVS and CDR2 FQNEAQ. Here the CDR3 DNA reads TGTGCCAGCAGCCCTCTAGCGGCCCAAGAGACCCAGTACTTC. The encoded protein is CASSPLAAQETQYF.

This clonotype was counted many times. The CDR3 DNA reads TGTGCCAGCAGTCCCACAGGGACGGGAAACACCGGGGAGCTGTTTTTT. Translating it yields CASSPTGTGNTGELFF. The chain recombines TRBV12-3 or TRBV12-4 with TRBJ2-2; D possibly corresponds to TRBD1 (6 bases). The CDR3 is 16 residues long. Trimming took off 5 bases at V and 2 bases at J, with 15 bases between the two ends.

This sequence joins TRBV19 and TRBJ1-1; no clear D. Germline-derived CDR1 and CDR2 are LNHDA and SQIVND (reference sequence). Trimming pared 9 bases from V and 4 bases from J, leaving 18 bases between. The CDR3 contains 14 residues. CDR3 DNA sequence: TGTGCCAGCCAAAAACCCGTCATGGGCACTGAAGCTTTCTTT. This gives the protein CASQKPVMGTEAFF. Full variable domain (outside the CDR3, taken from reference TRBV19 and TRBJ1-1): DGGITQSPKYLFRKEGQNVTLSCEQNLNHDAMYWYRQDPGQGLRLIYYSQIVNDFQKGDIAEGYSVSREKKESFPLTVTSAQKNPTAFYLCASQKPVMGTEAFFGQGTRLTVV.

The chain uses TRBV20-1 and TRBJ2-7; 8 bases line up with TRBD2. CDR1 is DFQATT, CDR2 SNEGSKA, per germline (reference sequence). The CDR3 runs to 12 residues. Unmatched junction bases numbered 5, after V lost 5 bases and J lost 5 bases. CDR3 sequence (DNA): TGCAGTGCTGCCCGCGGGGGGAACGAGCAGTACTTC. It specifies CSAARGGNEQYF.

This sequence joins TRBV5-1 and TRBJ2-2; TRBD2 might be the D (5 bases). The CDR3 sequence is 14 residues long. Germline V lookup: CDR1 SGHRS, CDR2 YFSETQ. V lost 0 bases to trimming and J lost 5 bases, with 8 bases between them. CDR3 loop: CASSLVRGTGELFF. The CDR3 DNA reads TGCGCCAGCAGCTTGGTCAGAGGGACCGGGGAGCTGTTTTTT.

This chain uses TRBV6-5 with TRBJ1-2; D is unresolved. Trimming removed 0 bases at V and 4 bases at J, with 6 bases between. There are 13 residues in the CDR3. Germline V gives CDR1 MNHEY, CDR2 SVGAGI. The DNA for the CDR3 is TGTGCCAGCAGTTACTCGATTGCCTATGGCTACACCTTC. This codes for CASSYSIAYGYTF.

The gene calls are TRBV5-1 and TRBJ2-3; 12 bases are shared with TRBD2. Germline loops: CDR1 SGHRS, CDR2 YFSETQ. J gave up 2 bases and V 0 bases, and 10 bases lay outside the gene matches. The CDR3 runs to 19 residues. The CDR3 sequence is CASSLELAGGPRLTDTQYF. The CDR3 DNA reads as TGCGCCAGCAGCTTGGAACTAGCGGGGGGCCCGAGACTCACAGATACGCAGTATTTT. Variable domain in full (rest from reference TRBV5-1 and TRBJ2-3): KAGVTQTPRYLIKTRGQQVTLSCSPISGHRSVSWYQQTPGQGLQFLFEYFSETQRNKGNFPGRFSGRQFSNSRSEMNVSTLELGDSALYLCASSLELAGGPRLTDTQYFGPGTRLTVL.

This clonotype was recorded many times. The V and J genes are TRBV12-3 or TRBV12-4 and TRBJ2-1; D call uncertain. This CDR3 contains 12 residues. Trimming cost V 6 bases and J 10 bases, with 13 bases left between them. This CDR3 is CASSLRIQEQFF. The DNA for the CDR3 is TGTGCCAGCAGCCTCAGAATACAGGAGCAGTTCTTC.

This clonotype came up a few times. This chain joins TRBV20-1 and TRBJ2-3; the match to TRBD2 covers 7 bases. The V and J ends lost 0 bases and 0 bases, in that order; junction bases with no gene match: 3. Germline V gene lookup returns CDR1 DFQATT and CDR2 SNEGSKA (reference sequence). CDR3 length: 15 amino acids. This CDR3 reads CSARDERDSTDTQYF. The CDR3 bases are TGCAGTGCTAGAGATGAGCGGGACAGCACAGATACGCAGTATTTT.